This entry features one T cell receptor beta chain sequence. The antigen is unknown. Arm-PCR of CDR3 regions and iRepertoire HTBI primers were the basis on which TCR beta libraries were built. Original data processing: The samples included around 62 TRBV and some 14 TRBJ segments. One entry per CDR3 protein results from TCRdb running MiXCR on the multiplex PCR reads. None of the V and J calls come from the authors' own analysis; TCRdb made them. Among some 340,000 distinct CDR3 sequences listed, roughly 25% were seen once. The CDR3 is made up of 15 amino acids. V was cut by 7 bases and J by 4 bases, with 19 bases left in between. Germline V gene lookup returns CDR1 SQVTM and CDR2 ANQGSEA. This specimen belongs to a study of regulatory T cells in long-lasting Graves disease. The study, taken as a whole, reports: There was favoring of TRBV28, TRBJ1-2 and TRBJ2-5 in persistent disease.

Documented time point: persistent/refractory GD, antithyroid drugs over 5 years with positive TRAb. With RNA extracted from PBMCs as input, the TCR library was made. This TCR came from a woman between 40 and 55 years old with Graves disease. The V call is TRBV29-1, the J call TRBJ1-4; tentatively, D is TRBD1 (6 bases). Sequenced material: peripheral blood mononuclear cells (PBMCs), taken when the disease was refractory, from a patient treated with antithyroid drugs. CDR3 sequence: CSANSPQGHNEKLFF. In DNA, the CDR3 is TGCAGCGCAAACTCCCCACAGGGCCATAATGAAAAACTGTTTTTT.